This TCR beta chain was sequenced for a study of cytomegalovirus exposure and HLA in healthy donors (dated by TCRdb to 2016 to 2017). With regard to the full study: According to a later analysis, one platform produced both the roughly 130 validation repertoires and the roughly 650 repertoires of the first cohort. The study was designed to test whether signatures of past pathogen exposure could be identified by cataloging public T cell receptors. Besides the first cohort of 500 to 700 subjects, a separate validation cohort made up of some 110 different subjects was used. To predict cytomegalovirus infection status, the study brought together high-throughput TCR immunosequencing, statistical association of individual TCRs with disease status, and machine learning. Results and caveats for the whole study, not just this receptor: A total of 150 or so TCR beta chains were listed by the study as associated with cytomegalovirus. A later analysis found that TCRs clustered in the first cohort also tended to co-occur in the approximately 120 validation repertoires, with 94% of cluster scores above 0. A later analysis had no HLA typing for the validation cohort, so co-occurrence there was scored across all 130 or so repertoires. According to the authors, the approach could potentially be generalized to other disease states and immunological phenotypes. Across donors, most TCR sequences were observed very rarely, whereas some public TCRs were present in many individuals. Three of the identified cytomegalovirus-associated TCR beta chains were confirmed in vitro to be specific for cytomegalovirus antigens. Cytomegalovirus status was reported to be diagnosed by the classifier with high specificity and sensitivity in both the original and validation cohorts.

Details on this clone: The specificity of this receptor is unknown. There are no base qualities to consult, and no much larger clone falls within one base.

The donors were included in the validation cohort of 130 or so subjects, a group kept apart from the roughly 670-subject first cohort. Libraries were built with the immunoSEQ multiplex PCR assay. On the study's bioinformatics: A statistical classification framework was built to diagnose cytomegalovirus status from the catalog of TCR beta chain sequences. TCRdb took over this immuneACCESS table, retaining in-frame rearrangements with V and J assigned. Such tables are incomplete; in checked studies, under half of the missing clones stem from an unresolved V gene, and the remainder is unexplained. The DNA gave D and trimming, while V, J and clone size come from that table. This sample is represented by a few hundred thousand clones; 80% to 90% of them were singletons. Approximately 1% of the sample is in the top ten clones. Sequenced: PBMCs. The sequence derives from a woman aged 18-29 years in good health and CMV-seronegative.

CDR3 region: CASSLVQGAPYEQYF. The base sequence is TGTGCCAGCAGCTTAGTCCAGGGGGCACCCTACGAGCAGTACTTC. The rearranged chain carries TRBV7-2 and TRBJ2-7; TRBD1 aligns with 8 central bases. V ends up 1 base short and J 2 bases short, with an unmatched junction base count of 4. Sequences SGHTA (CDR1) and FQGNSA (CDR2) are obtained from the germline V gene. The CDR3 has 15 amino acids, counting the end cysteine and phenylalanine. Of all the DNA, just the CDR3 is kept, 45 bases in frame from base 1.